Listed here are 4 T cell receptor beta chains from one sample, sequenced in a study of T cells expressing NK-cell markers. TCRdb reprocessed the 5' RACE reads, with one entry per CDR3 protein and no DNA. Its clone listing holds fewer than 400,000 distinct CDR3 sequences. The sample was blood T cells: a sorted CD56 or NKG2C T cell subset, CD4+ or CD8+ T cells, or bulk PBMC T cells (not recorded which). The source is a man between 18 and 69 years old in good health.

V usage is TRBV20-1 and J usage is TRBJ2-1. The CDR3 has 12 residues. Germline loops: CDR1 DFQATT, CDR2 SNEGSKA (reference sequence). CDR3 amino acids: CSAEWSTMRQFF.

V and J are TRBV12-2 and TRBJ2-5; without DNA, the TCRdb call of TRBD1 cannot be checked. TRBV12-2 is given as a pseudogene. This CDR3 comprises 14 residues. The CDR3 loop reads CASRKEGALETQYF.

The CDR3 sequence: CASSISGGTGELFF. The rearrangement links TRBV19 to TRBJ2-2; lacking DNA, the TRBD2 call made by TCRdb goes unchecked. Per the germline V gene, CDR1 is LNHDA and CDR2 is SQIVND (reference sequence). The CDR3 spans 14 residues.

This sequence joins TRBV21-1 and TRBJ1-1; the TRBD1 assignment by TCRdb is unverifiable without DNA. TRBV21-1 represents a pseudogene. The CDR3 has 14 residues. This CDR3 is CASYPGTGGTEAFF.